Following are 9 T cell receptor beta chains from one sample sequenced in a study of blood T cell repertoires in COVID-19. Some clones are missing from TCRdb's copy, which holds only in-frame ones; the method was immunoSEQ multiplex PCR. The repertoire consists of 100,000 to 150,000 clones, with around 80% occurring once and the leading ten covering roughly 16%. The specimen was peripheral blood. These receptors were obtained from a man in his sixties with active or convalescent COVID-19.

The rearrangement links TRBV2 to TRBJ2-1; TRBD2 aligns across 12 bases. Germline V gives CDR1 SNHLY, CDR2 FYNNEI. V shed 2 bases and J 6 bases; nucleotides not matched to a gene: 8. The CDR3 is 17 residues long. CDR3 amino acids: CASSEPTSGSLSNEQFF. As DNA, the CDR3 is TGTGCCAGCAGTGAACCGACTAGCGGGAGTCTCAGCAATGAGCAGTTCTTC.

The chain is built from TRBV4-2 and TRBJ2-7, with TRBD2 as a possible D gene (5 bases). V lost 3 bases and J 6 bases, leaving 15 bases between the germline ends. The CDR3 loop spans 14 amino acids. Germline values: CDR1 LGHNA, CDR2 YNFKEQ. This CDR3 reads CASSQMDPGSEQYF. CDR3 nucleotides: TGTGCCAGCAGCCAGATGGACCCGGGATCCGAGCAGTACTTC.

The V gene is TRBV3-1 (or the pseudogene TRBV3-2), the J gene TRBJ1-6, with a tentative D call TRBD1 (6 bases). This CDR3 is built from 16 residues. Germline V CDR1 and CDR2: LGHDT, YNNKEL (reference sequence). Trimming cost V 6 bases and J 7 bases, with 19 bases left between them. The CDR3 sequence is CASSPGWGLANSPLHF. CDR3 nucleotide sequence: TGTGCCAGCAGTCCTGGGTGGGGGCTTGCGAATTCACCCCTCCACTTT.

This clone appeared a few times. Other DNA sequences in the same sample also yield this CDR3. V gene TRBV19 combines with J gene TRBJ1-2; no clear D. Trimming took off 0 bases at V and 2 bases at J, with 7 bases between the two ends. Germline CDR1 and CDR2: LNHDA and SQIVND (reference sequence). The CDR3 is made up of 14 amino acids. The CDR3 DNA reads TGTGCCAGTAGTATAGATCGGTCAAACTATGGCTACACCTTC. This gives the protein CASSIDRSNYGYTF.

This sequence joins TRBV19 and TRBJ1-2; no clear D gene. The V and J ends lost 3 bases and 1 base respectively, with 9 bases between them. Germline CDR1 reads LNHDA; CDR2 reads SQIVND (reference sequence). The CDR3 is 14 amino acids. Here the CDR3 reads CASSIRRGNYGYTF. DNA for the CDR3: TGTGCCAGTAGTATCCGGCGGGGTAACTATGGCTACACCTTC.

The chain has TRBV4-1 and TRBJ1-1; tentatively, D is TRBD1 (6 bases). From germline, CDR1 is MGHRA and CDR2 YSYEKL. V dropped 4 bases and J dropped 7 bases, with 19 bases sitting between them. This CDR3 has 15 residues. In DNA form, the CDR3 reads TGCGCCAGCAGCCCACGAAAAACAGGGATGGATGAAGCTTTCTTT. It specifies CASSPRKTGMDEAFF.

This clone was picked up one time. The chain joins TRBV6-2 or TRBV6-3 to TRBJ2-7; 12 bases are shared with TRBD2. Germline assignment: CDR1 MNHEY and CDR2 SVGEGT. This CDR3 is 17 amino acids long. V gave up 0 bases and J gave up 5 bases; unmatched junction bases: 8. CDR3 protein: CASSYSSWTSGIHEQYF. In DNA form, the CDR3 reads TGTGCCAGCAGTTACTCGTCATGGACTAGCGGGATCCACGAGCAGTACTTC.

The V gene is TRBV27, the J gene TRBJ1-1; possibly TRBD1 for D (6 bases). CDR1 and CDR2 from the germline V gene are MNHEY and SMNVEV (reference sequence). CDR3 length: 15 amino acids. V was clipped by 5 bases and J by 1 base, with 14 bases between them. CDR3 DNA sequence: TGTGCCAGCAGTCCCTACCGGACAGCGAACACTGAAGCTTTCTTT. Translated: CASSPYRTANTEAFF.

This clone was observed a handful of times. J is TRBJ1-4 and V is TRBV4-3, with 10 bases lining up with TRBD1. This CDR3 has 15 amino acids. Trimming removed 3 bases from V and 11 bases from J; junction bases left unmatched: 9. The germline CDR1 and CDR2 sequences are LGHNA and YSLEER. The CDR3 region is CASSQTDRGRGKLFF. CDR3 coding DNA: TGCGCCAGCAGCCAGACCGACAGGGGGCGCGGGAAACTGTTTTTT.